Listed here are 6 T cell receptor beta chains from one sample, sequenced in a study of OX40 agonist ivuxolimab in advanced cancers. Assay: immunoSEQ multiplex PCR; the TCRdb copy retains only in-frame clones and omits some. Among about 82,000 clones, 86% were seen once, and the ten largest hold approximately 6.5%. The sequencing here drew on CD4+ or CD8+ T cells sorted from blood, taken in a trial of the OX40 agonist ivuxolimab. Receptor source: an adult with an advanced solid tumor such as melanoma, head and neck, liver or kidney cancer.

This clone has more than one count but fewer than ten. The chain uses TRBV5-1 and TRBJ2-7; unclear D gene. This CDR3 spans 15 amino acids. V was cut by 0 bases and J by 1 base, with 11 bases left in between. CDR1 and CDR2 (germline): SGHRS, YFSETQ. This CDR3 reads CASSLAETLSYEQYF. CDR3 in DNA: TGCGCCAGCAGCTTGGCCGAGACACTTTCCTACGAGCAGTACTTC.

This chain connects TRBV29-1 to TRBJ1-1; no reliable D call. The CDR3 is made up of 14 amino acids. Trimming shortened V by 3 bases and J by 0 bases, and 11 bases separated the two germline ends. The germline V gene encodes CDR1 SQVTM and CDR2 ANQGSEA. CDR3 in DNA: TGCAGCGTTGAGAATCCCAGGTTGAACACTGAAGCTTTCTTT. It codes for CSVENPRLNTEAFF.

V gene TRBV5-1 combines with J gene TRBJ2-3; 7 bases are shared with TRBD2. The CDR3 runs 16 residues. The V and J ends lost 0 bases and 6 bases, in that order; junction bases with no gene match: 10. Germline-derived CDR1 and CDR2 are SGHRS and YFSETQ. DNA of the CDR3: TGCGCCAGCAGCTTGGGACTAGCTGGAATGATGGATACGCAGTATTTT. Amino acid sequence: CASSLGLAGMMDTQYF. Supplemented by reference TRBV5-1 and TRBJ2-3, the full variable domain reads KAGVTQTPRYLIKTRGQQVTLSCSPISGHRSVSWYQQTPGQGLQFLFEYFSETQRNKGNFPGRFSGRQFSNSRSEMNVSTLELGDSALYLCASSLGLAGMMDTQYFGPGTRLTVL.

V gene TRBV5-8 combines with J gene TRBJ2-7; TRBD1 or TRBD2 may be the D gene (6 bases each). V was cut by 0 bases and J by 0 bases, with 10 bases left in between. CDR3 size: 15 residues. Per germline, CDR1 SGHTS and CDR2 YDEGEE. The CDR3 region is CASSLGGARSYEQYF. In DNA, the CDR3 is TGTGCCAGCAGCTTGGGGGGGGCCCGCTCCTACGAGCAGTACTTC.

CDR3 residues: CASSLDGTYEQYF. CDR3 sequence (DNA): TGTGCCAGCAGCCTTGATGGTACCTACGAGCAGTACTTC. This chain uses TRBV6-5 with TRBJ2-7; D call uncertain. The CDR3 length is 13 residues. Germline V gives CDR1 MNHEY, CDR2 SVGAGI. Trimming cost V 6 bases and J 2 bases, with 11 bases left between them.

This sequence joins TRBV7-9 and TRBJ2-2; 8 nucleotides match TRBD2. V lost 8 bases, J lost 4 bases, and 15 bases stayed unmatched. The CDR3 loop spans 17 amino acids. Germline CDR1 SEHNR, CDR2 FQNEAQ (reference sequence). The CDR3 loop reads CASGIQRGFPSTGELFF. The CDR3 DNA reads TGTGCCAGCGGAATCCAGCGGGGGTTTCCTTCCACCGGGGAGCTGTTTTTT.